Shown below are 22 T cell receptor beta chains from a single sample sequenced in a study of Ad26.COV2.S vaccination and SARS-CoV-2 variants. Using immunoSEQ multiplex PCR, the repertoire was profiled, and TCRdb retains in-frame clones only, with some absent. The table lists over 400,000 clones, approximately 92% of them singletons. Stated treatment: around 19 received Ad26.COV2.S at low or high dose, single or two shots; 5 received placebo; per-sample allocation not given. After the first vaccine or placebo injection, samples were drawn on day 63. The input for sequencing was peripheral blood, taken in a trial of Ad26.COV2.S vaccine versus placebo. The receptors originated from a person aged 18 to 59 who received the Ad26.COV2.S COVID-19 vaccine or a placebo.

The V and J genes are TRBV19 and TRBJ1-1; a possible D gene is TRBD1 (5 bases). The V end was cut by 7 bases, the J end by 0 bases, with 12 bases between. The CDR3 is 14 amino acids. Germline CDR1 LNHDA, CDR2 SQIVND (reference sequence). The CDR3 DNA reads as TGTGCCAGTACCTGGGGGGAAATGAACACTGAAGCTTTCTTT. This gives the protein CASTWGEMNTEAFF.

J is TRBJ1-6 and V is TRBV2; 8 nucleotides line up with TRBD1. The CDR3 consists of 14 residues. The germline V gene encodes CDR1 SNHLY and CDR2 FYNNEI. V lost 5 bases to trimming and J lost 7 bases; unmatched junction nucleotides: 4. Here the CDR3 reads CASSTQGVNSPLHF. CDR3 in DNA: TGTGCCAGCAGTACACAGGGGGTGAATTCACCCCTCCACTTT. Variable domain in full (rest from reference TRBV2 and TRBJ1-6): EPEVTQTPSHQVTQMGQEVILRCVPISNHLYFYWYRQILGQKVEFLVSFYNNEISEKSEIFDDQFSVERPDGSNFTLKIRSTKLEDSAMYFCASSTQGVNSPLHFGNGTRLTVT.

The chain uses TRBV28 and TRBJ1-6; the match to TRBD1 covers 8 bases. Germline CDR1 MDHEN, CDR2 SYDVKM. After removal of 6 bases from V and 11 bases from J, the junction contained 9 bases not matched to a gene. The CDR3 length is 14 residues. CDR3 bases: TGTGCCAGCAGGACAGGGGAGGGTAGGCCACCCCTCCACTTT. Amino acid sequence: CASRTGEGRPPLHF.

This clone was seen more than once but under ten times. The J gene is TRBJ2-2, the V gene TRBV27, with TRBD1 matching over 7 bases. The V and J ends lost 5 bases and 8 bases, in that order; junction bases with no gene match: 11. The CDR3 spans 15 residues. The germline V gene has CDR1 MNHEY and CDR2 SMNVEV (reference sequence). The CDR3 is CASSTHSPGGGELFF. The CDR3 region has the DNA TGTGCCAGCAGTACCCACTCTCCAGGGGGAGGGGAGCTGTTTTTT.

J is TRBJ2-5 and V is TRBV18, with D possibly being TRBD1 (5 bases). CDR3 length equals 15 residues. The V gene's germline CDR1 is KGHSH and CDR2 LQKENI. V lost 6 bases and J 1 base, leaving 15 bases between the germline ends. The chain's CDR3 is CASSPQQGVQETQYF. CDR3 coding DNA: TGTGCCAGCTCGCCTCAACAAGGGGTCCAAGAGACCCAGTACTTC.

This clone was detected once. The chain employs TRBV6-2 or TRBV6-3 and TRBJ1-3, with D possibly matching TRBD1 (5 bases). Trimming cost V 0 bases and J 5 bases, with 17 bases left between them. There are 17 residues in the CDR3. In germline, CDR1 is MNHEY, CDR2 SVGEGT. Here the CDR3 reads CASSYSMGRSSRNTIYF. CDR3 in DNA: TGTGCCAGCAGTTACTCTATGGGACGTAGTTCGAGAAACACCATATATTTT.

This sequence joins TRBV7-2 and TRBJ1-5; D gene ambiguous. Trimming took 5 bases from V and 3 from J, leaving 17 bases between them. The CDR3 consists of 16 residues. CDR1 is SGHTA and CDR2 is FQGNSA in the germline V gene. The CDR3, as DNA: TGTGCCAGCAGCCCCTATGTGTTGGAGTCCAATCAGCCCCAGCATTTT. It is translated as CASSPYVLESNQPQHF. Variable domain in full (rest from reference TRBV7-2 and TRBJ1-5): GAGVSQSPSNKVTEKGKDVELRCDPISGHTALYWYRQSLGQGLEFLIYFQGNSAPDKSGLPSDRFSAERTGGSVSTLTIQRTQQEDSAVYLCASSPYVLESNQPQHFGDGTRLSIL.

V gene TRBV4-3 combines with J gene TRBJ2-7; tentatively, D is TRBD1 (6 bases). Trimming left V 0 bases short and J 2 bases short, with 8 bases between. The CDR3 loop spans 14 amino acids. Germline V gene data show CDR1 as LGHNA and CDR2 as YSLEER. CDR3 amino acids: CASSQEQGPYEQYF. The CDR3 DNA reads TGCGCCAGCAGCCAAGAACAGGGTCCCTACGAGCAGTACTTC.

The gene calls are TRBV7-9 and TRBJ2-1, with D hard to call. The CDR3 sequence is 17 residues long. With 2 bases removed from V and 5 bases from J, the gap between germline ends came to 19 bases. The V gene's germline CDR1 is SEHNR and CDR2 FQNEAQ (reference sequence). CDR3 in DNA: TGTGCCAGCAGCTTACCATCTCAGCCCGCCGGAGACAATGAGCAGTTCTTC. Amino acids: CASSLPSQPAGDNEQFF.

J is TRBJ2-3 and V is TRBV18, with TRBD1 as a possible D gene (5 bases). V lost 6 bases to trimming and J lost 3 bases, with 10 bases between them. CDR1 KGHSH and CDR2 LQKENI come from the germline V gene. The CDR3 runs to 13 residues. The CDR3 DNA reads as TGTGCCAGCTCCCGTGGACATACAGATACGCAGTATTTT. It is translated as CASSRGHTDTQYF.

The chain carries TRBV19 and TRBJ2-1; TRBD1 agrees at 11 bases. The CDR3 has 15 residues. Germline trimming cut 4 bases from V and 2 bases from J; bases unmatched to any gene: 1. Germline V gene data show CDR1 as LNHDA and CDR2 as SQIVND (reference sequence). CDR3 DNA sequence: TGTGCCAGTAGTACGGGACAGGGGGCCTACAATGAGCAGTTCTTC. This codes for CASSTGQGAYNEQFF.

This chain links TRBV5-6 with TRBJ2-5; D uncertain. CDR3 length equals 15 residues. V lost 3 bases and J 2 bases, leaving 14 bases between the germline ends. CDR1 SGHDT and CDR2 YYEEEE come from the germline V gene. The CDR3 nucleotides are TGTGCCAGCAGCTGGTTGAAGGCAGGTCAAGAGACCCAGTACTTC. It encodes CASSWLKAGQETQYF.

The rearrangement uses TRBV19 and TRBJ2-7, with D possibly matching TRBD1 (6 bases). The germline gives CDR1 LNHDA, CDR2 SQIVND (reference sequence). The CDR3 runs to 13 residues. The ends were cut back, 2 bases at V and 2 bases at J, with 7 bases in the middle. CDR3 nucleotide sequence: TGTGCCAGTAGTATACCAGGGGCCTACGAGCAGTACTTC. Translated, it gives CASSIPGAYEQYF.

In its sample, this clone was seen once. The chain employs TRBV6-2 or TRBV6-3 and TRBJ1-2; TRBD1 matches at 12 bases. The CDR3 runs 15 residues. Looked up from germline, CDR1 is MNHEY and CDR2 is SVGEGT. The ends lost 2 bases at V and 7 bases at J; junction bases unmatched: 5. Here the CDR3 DNA reads TGTGCCAGCAGTTACCGGGGACAGGGGGCGCCTGGCTACACCTTC. It specifies CASSYRGQGAPGYTF.

This chain uses TRBV9 with TRBJ2-7; possibly TRBD1 or TRBD2 for D (6 bases each). Germline CDR1 SGDLS, CDR2 YYNGEE. Trimming pared 0 bases from V and 3 bases from J, leaving 13 bases between. This CDR3 region has 15 residues. As DNA, the CDR3 is TGTGCCAGCAGCGTAGAAGGGGGGCTTCACTACGAGCAGTACTTC. Amino acids: CASSVEGGLHYEQYF.

The chain joins TRBV4-1 to TRBJ2-7; TRBD2 aligns across 8 bases. Looked up from germline, CDR1 is MGHRA and CDR2 is YSYEKL. The CDR3 has 14 amino acids. J was trimmed by 4 bases and V by 2 bases; bases with no gene match: 4. The CDR3 sequence: CASSQRGGSYEQYF. DNA for the CDR3: TGCGCCAGCAGCCAACGCGGGGGGTCGTACGAGCAGTACTTC.

The chain recombines TRBV7-7 with TRBJ2-5, with 8 bases matching TRBD1. J was trimmed by 4 bases and V by 5 bases; bases with no gene match: 9. Germline loops: CDR1 SSHAT, CDR2 FNYEAQ (reference sequence). The CDR3 covers 15 residues. The CDR3 loop reads CASSGLRGRLETQYF. CDR3 DNA sequence: TGTGCCAGCAGCGGACTCAGGGGGCGACTAGAGACCCAGTACTTC.

J is TRBJ2-1 and V is TRBV29-1, with D uncertain. The CDR3 has 11 residues. Germline-derived CDR1 and CDR2 are SQVTM and ANQGSEA. Between the trimmed V and J ends, which lost 6 bases and 10 bases, there was a span of 13 bases. In DNA form, the CDR3 reads TGCAGCGTCCCCTACAGTACCGAGCAGTTCTTC. It is translated as CSVPYSTEQFF.

This chain connects TRBV2 to TRBJ1-2; the D is unclear. The ends were cut back, 2 bases at V and 2 bases at J, with 12 bases in the middle. Germline values: CDR1 SNHLY, CDR2 FYNNEI. The CDR3 covers 15 residues. As DNA, the CDR3 is TGTGCCAGCAGTGAACGTCGGCAGACCAACTATGGCTACACCTTC. It specifies CASSERRQTNYGYTF. The variable domain in full, with the rest retrieved from reference TRBV2 and TRBJ1-2, is EPEVTQTPSHQVTQMGQEVILRCVPISNHLYFYWYRQILGQKVEFLVSFYNNEISEKSEIFDDQFSVERPDGSNFTLKIRSTKLEDSAMYFCASSERRQTNYGYTFGSGTRLTVV.

The rearrangement joins TRBV6-5 to TRBJ2-7; D is ambiguous. CDR1 is MNHEY and CDR2 is SVGAGI in the germline V gene. This CDR3 has 14 amino acids. The V end lost 5 bases, the J end lost 0 bases, and 11 bases lay between the germline ends. The CDR3: CASSHPGPSYEQYF. In nucleotides, the CDR3 is TGTGCCAGCAGTCATCCGGGTCCCTCCTACGAGCAGTACTTC.

This clone occurred a few times. J is TRBJ1-5 and V is TRBV3-1 (or the pseudogene TRBV3-2); possible D gene TRBD1, 5 bases. The CDR3 covers 14 residues. The V gene lost 1 base and the J gene lost 2 bases, with 6 bases spanning the gap. The germline V gene encodes CDR1 LGHDT and CDR2 YNNKEL (reference sequence). The DNA for the CDR3 is TGTGCCAGCAGCCAAGGGGGGGGCAATCAGCCCCAGCATTTT. Protein sequence: CASSQGGGNQPQHF.

The chain uses TRBV6-2 or TRBV6-3 and TRBJ1-5; D not certain. From germline, CDR1 is MNHEY and CDR2 SVGEGT. The CDR3 extends over 14 amino acids. With 0 bases removed from V and 0 bases from J, the gap between germline ends came to 3 bases. In DNA, the CDR3 is TGTGCCAGCAGTTACTCTAGTAGCAATCAGCCCCAGCATTTT. Translating gives CASSYSSSNQPQHF.